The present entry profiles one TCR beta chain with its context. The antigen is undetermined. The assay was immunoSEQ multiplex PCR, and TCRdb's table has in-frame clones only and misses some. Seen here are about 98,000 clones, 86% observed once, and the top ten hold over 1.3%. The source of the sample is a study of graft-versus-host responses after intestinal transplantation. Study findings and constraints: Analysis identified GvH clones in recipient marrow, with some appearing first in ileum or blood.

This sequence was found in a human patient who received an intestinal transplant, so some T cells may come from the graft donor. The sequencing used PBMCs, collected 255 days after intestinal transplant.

The CDR3 loop is CASSKDRISADEQFF. CDR3 DNA sequence: TGTGCCAGCAGCAAAGACCGAATTTCGGCAGATGAGCAGTTCTTC. This chain joins TRBV7-2 and TRBJ2-1; D is ambiguous. Deletions cut 5 bases from V and 8 bases from J, with 19 bases between. In germline, CDR1 is SGHTA, CDR2 FQGNSA. The CDR3 length is 15 residues.